A selection of T cell receptor beta chains follows, all from one sample in a study of cytomegalovirus exposure and HLA in healthy donors. Produced via immunoSEQ multiplex PCR; TCRdb's table is partial and in-frame only. The sample consists of 90,000 to 120,000 clones, over 60% of them appearing once. The sequenced material came from PBMCs. The source is a male donor in good health and CMV-seronegative. The conserved cysteine and the conserved F or W are not part of the CDR3 here. Each record gives: CDR3 protein, V gene, CDR3 length, J gene.

ASSLGSSNEQF TRBV27 11 TRBJ2-1
AWSSGPYEQY TRBV30 10 TRBJ2-7
ASSVEPGTGLLQY TRBV9 13 TRBJ2-7
SAAGPNYGYT TRBV29-1 10 TRBJ1-2
ASSMDSLEVGYT TRBV11-2 12 TRBJ1-2
ASSEHSDQPQH TRBV10-1 11 TRBJ1-5
ASSSGPRGYQETQY TRBV5-6 14 TRBJ2-5
ASSVNLLAGDTDTQY TRBV9 15 TRBJ2-3
ASSLDRGLNTEAF TRBV5-1 13 TRBJ1-1
ASSLGDSGGRGHEQY TRBV5-6 15 TRBJ2-7
ASSLAQQTGELF TRBV5-6 12 TRBJ2-2
ASREVTAFYEQF TRBV7-2 12 TRBJ2-1
ASSLSGGREQF TRBV27 11 TRBJ2-2
ASSQDPGTSNIQY TRBV4-1 13 TRBJ2-4
ASSFGPYGYT TRBV28 10 TRBJ1-2
ASSEFARESDGYT TRBV25-1 13 TRBJ1-2
ASSLGLGFSEQY TRBV7-9 12 TRBJ2-7
ASSPREGGDADTQY TRBV18 14 TRBJ2-3
ASGELAGGTDTQY TRBV6-1 13 TRBJ2-3
ASSIDGQGGTEAF TRBV19 13 TRBJ1-1
ASSLGGGAGYGYT TRBV7-8 13 TRBJ1-2
ASSEDRTGLYGYT TRBV7-8 13 TRBJ1-2
ASRMTGYITGELF TRBV19 13 TRBJ2-2
ASRGTGGGNQPQH TRBV6-1 13 TRBJ1-5
ASSRVTASDTQY TRBV7-2 12 TRBJ2-3
ASSPSRGAGLLDEQY TRBV27 15 TRBJ2-7
ASSGTGGEQY TRBV2 10 TRBJ2-7
AISDLDREDQPQH TRBV10-3 13 TRBJ1-5
ASRETGDEQF TRBV6-6 10 TRBJ2-1
SVVSDRGGANVLT TRBV29-1 13 TRBJ2-6
ASSSPLETEAF TRBV6-5 11 TRBJ1-1